One T cell receptor (beta chain) is described in this entry. What it binds is unknown. The data derive from a study of T-cell memory formation after mild COVID-19. Study observations and caveats: Some responding clones appeared in pre-infection memory, suggesting cross-reactive memory joined.

5'RACE, which relied on constant-segment primers, yielded TCR alpha and TCR beta cDNA libraries carrying sample barcodes and UMIs. TCRdb used MiXCR to reprocess the 5' RACE reads, holding one entry per CDR3 protein. The sample includes about 110,000 distinct CDR3 sequences, around an eighth of them seen just once. The V end lost 8 bases, the J end lost 8 bases, and 15 bases lay between the germline ends. The CDR3 consists of 12 residues. Sequencing was carried out using PBMCs or a T cell subset sorted from them (not recorded which). The chain has TRBV12-3 or TRBV12-4 and TRBJ1-1, with D possibly matching TRBD1 (5 bases). The TCR originated in a young man who had mild COVID-19 (a few samples of this study predate the infection). Cell type and time point are not known. The CDR3 loop reads CASPLGGSEAFF. The CDR3, as DNA: TGTGCCAGCCCTTTGGGGGGTTCCGAAGCTTTCTTT.